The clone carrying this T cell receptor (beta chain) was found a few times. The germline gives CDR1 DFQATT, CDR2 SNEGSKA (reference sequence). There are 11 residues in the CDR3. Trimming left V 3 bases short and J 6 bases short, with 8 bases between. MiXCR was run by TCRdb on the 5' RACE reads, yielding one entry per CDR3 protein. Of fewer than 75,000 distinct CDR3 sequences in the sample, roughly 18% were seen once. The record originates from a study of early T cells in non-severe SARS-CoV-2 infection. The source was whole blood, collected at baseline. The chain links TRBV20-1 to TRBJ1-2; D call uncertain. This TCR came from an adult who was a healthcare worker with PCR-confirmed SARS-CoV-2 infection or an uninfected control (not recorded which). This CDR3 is CSASWVDGYTF. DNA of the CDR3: TGCAGTGCTAGTTGGGTAGATGGCTACACCTTC.